A selection of T cell receptor beta chains follows, all from one sample in a study of blood T cell repertoires in COVID-19. Generated by immunoSEQ multiplex PCR, the TCRdb table keeps only in-frame clones and is missing some. The repertoire includes 350,000 to 450,000 clones, approximately 89% of them detected once, and approximately 1.9% sits in the top ten. Sequencing used PBMCs or T cells enriched from blood (not recorded which). Receptors originate from a man in his forties in a cohort exposed to, infected with or recovered from COVID-19 (not recorded which). CDR3s include the opening cysteine and the closing phenylalanine or tryptophan. A D gene is named only where the DNA matches it firmly. Not all rows give a size; the values are once, few, many and, for expanded clones, a class.

v_call: TRBV5-1
clone_size: once
d_call: NA
cdr3_length: 13
j_call: TRBJ2-5
cdr3_nt: TGCGCCAGCAGTGGGGCCCCTAGAGAGACCCAGTACTTC
cdr3_aa: CASSGAPRETQYF

v_call: TRBV7-9
clone_size: NA
d_call: NA
cdr3_length: 14
j_call: TRBJ2-7
cdr3_nt: TGTGCCAGCAGCTCCCAAACTAGCAGCTACGAGCAGTACTTC
cdr3_aa: CASSSQTSSYEQYF

v_call: TRBV5-6
clone_size: once
d_call: NA
cdr3_length: 16
j_call: TRBJ1-2
cdr3_nt: TGTGCCAGCAGCTTGGGGGCCCTGGGAGATTTTTATGGCTACACCTTC
cdr3_aa: CASSLGALGDFYGYTF

v_call: TRBV4-1
clone_size: NA
d_call: NA
cdr3_length: 14
j_call: TRBJ1-5
cdr3_nt: TGCGCCAGCAGCCAAGGGAGTAGCAATCAGCCCCAGCATTTT
cdr3_aa: CASSQGSSNQPQHF

v_call: TRBV7-3
clone_size: once
d_call: NA
cdr3_length: 13
j_call: TRBJ2-1
cdr3_nt: TGTGCCAGCAGCTCCGGAGAGCACAATGAGCAGTTCTTC
cdr3_aa: CASSSGEHNEQFF

v_call: TRBV5-8
clone_size: NA
d_call: NA
cdr3_length: 12
j_call: TRBJ2-7
cdr3_nt: TGTGCCAGCAGCATGTCCCTCTACGAGCAGTACTTC
cdr3_aa: CASSMSLYEQYF

v_call: TRBV5-1
clone_size: NA
d_call: TRBD1
cdr3_length: 13
j_call: TRBJ1-2
cdr3_nt: TGCGCCAGCAGCCTACAGGGGGCGGATGGCTACACCTTC
cdr3_aa: CASSLQGADGYTF

v_call: TRBV3-1/TRBV3-2
clone_size: NA
d_call: NA
cdr3_length: 15
j_call: TRBJ1-2
cdr3_nt: TGTGCCAGCAGCCCCCCTCCGGGGGGCGACTATGGCTACACCTTC
cdr3_aa: CASSPPPGGDYGYTF

v_call: TRBV6-5
clone_size: once
d_call: TRBD2
cdr3_length: 15
j_call: TRBJ2-1
cdr3_nt: TGTGCCAGCAGGAAATCGGCTAGCGGGAGGGATGAGCAGTTCTTC
cdr3_aa: CASRKSASGRDEQFF

v_call: TRBV30
clone_size: NA
d_call: NA
cdr3_length: 14
j_call: TRBJ1-5
cdr3_nt: TGTGCCTGGAGTGTGGGGGCGCGGAATCAGCCCCAGCATTTT
cdr3_aa: CAWSVGARNQPQHF

v_call: TRBV10-1
clone_size: NA
d_call: NA
cdr3_length: 14
j_call: TRBJ1-5
cdr3_nt: TGCGCCAGCAGTGAAGGGGGTCATGAGCAGCCCCAGCATTTT
cdr3_aa: CASSEGGHEQPQHF

v_call: TRBV28
clone_size: NA
d_call: NA
cdr3_length: 14
j_call: TRBJ2-3
cdr3_nt: TGTGCCAGCACCGTGGGGCAGAGCACAGATACGCAGTATTTT
cdr3_aa: CASTVGQSTDTQYF

v_call: TRBV5-1
clone_size: NA
d_call: TRBD1
cdr3_length: 15
j_call: TRBJ2-1
cdr3_nt: TGCGCCAGCAGCTCCCGGGACAGGATCTACAATGAGCAGTTCTTC
cdr3_aa: CASSSRDRIYNEQFF

v_call: TRBV27
clone_size: NA
d_call: NA
cdr3_length: 13
j_call: TRBJ1-5
cdr3_nt: TGTGCCAGCAGTTTAGGCAGCAATCAGCCCCAGCATTTT
cdr3_aa: CASSLGSNQPQHF

v_call: TRBV19
clone_size: NA
d_call: NA
cdr3_length: 14
j_call: TRBJ1-2
cdr3_nt: TGTGCCAGCCTCCCGGAAGCCACCCGGGGGGGCTACACCTTC
cdr3_aa: CASLPEATRGGYTF

v_call: TRBV18
clone_size: NA
d_call: TRBD2
cdr3_length: 16
j_call: TRBJ2-3
cdr3_nt: TGTGCCAGCTCACTGCAGGATAGCGGGAACACAGATACGCAGTATTTT
cdr3_aa: CASSLQDSGNTDTQYF

v_call: TRBV27
clone_size: NA
d_call: TRBD1
cdr3_length: 13
j_call: TRBJ1-2
cdr3_nt: TGTGCCAGTTCACAGGGGGGGAACTATGGCTACACCTTC
cdr3_aa: CASSQGGNYGYTF

v_call: TRBV28
clone_size: NA
d_call: NA
cdr3_length: 14
j_call: TRBJ1-2
cdr3_nt: TGTGCCAGCAGTTTAGGGCAGGAGGACTATGGCTACACCTTC
cdr3_aa: CASSLGQEDYGYTF

v_call: TRBV7-9
clone_size: NA
d_call: NA
cdr3_length: 14
j_call: TRBJ1-2
cdr3_nt: TGTGCCAGCAGCCTCCGGGGGGCGGGCTATGGCTACACCTTC
cdr3_aa: CASSLRGAGYGYTF

v_call: TRBV19
clone_size: NA
d_call: TRBD2
cdr3_length: 15
j_call: TRBJ2-7
cdr3_nt: TGTGCCAGTAGTATTGGCGGGAGTCACACCTACGAGCAGTACTTC
cdr3_aa: CASSIGGSHTYEQYF

v_call: TRBV28
clone_size: NA
d_call: NA
cdr3_length: 13
j_call: TRBJ1-2
cdr3_nt: TGTGCCAGCAGTCCAGGGTGGGGCTATGGCTACACCTTC
cdr3_aa: CASSPGWGYGYTF

v_call: TRBV5-3
clone_size: NA
d_call: NA
cdr3_length: 16
j_call: TRBJ2-3
cdr3_nt: TGTGCCAGAAGCATTAAGACAGAATTCTACACAGATACGCAGTATTTT
cdr3_aa: CARSIKTEFYTDTQYF

v_call: TRBV7-9
clone_size: NA
d_call: NA
cdr3_length: 13
j_call: TRBJ1-6
cdr3_nt: TGTGCCAGCACCCAGGGTTATAATTCACCCCTCCACTTT
cdr3_aa: CASTQGYNSPLHF

v_call: TRBV6-1
clone_size: NA
d_call: NA
cdr3_length: 14
j_call: TRBJ2-7
cdr3_nt: TGTGCCAGCAGTGATTGGCAGGCGAGCTACGAGCAGTACTTC
cdr3_aa: CASSDWQASYEQYF

v_call: TRBV6-5
clone_size: few
d_call: TRBD2
cdr3_length: 15
j_call: TRBJ2-2
cdr3_nt: TGTGCCAGCAGTTACCGTAGCGGGAGCACCGGGGAGCTGTTTTTT
cdr3_aa: CASSYRSGSTGELFF

v_call: TRBV5-1
clone_size: NA
d_call: TRBD1
cdr3_length: 15
j_call: TRBJ1-5
cdr3_nt: TGCGCCAGCAGCTTGGGACAGGGACGCAATCAGCCCCAGCATTTT
cdr3_aa: CASSLGQGRNQPQHF